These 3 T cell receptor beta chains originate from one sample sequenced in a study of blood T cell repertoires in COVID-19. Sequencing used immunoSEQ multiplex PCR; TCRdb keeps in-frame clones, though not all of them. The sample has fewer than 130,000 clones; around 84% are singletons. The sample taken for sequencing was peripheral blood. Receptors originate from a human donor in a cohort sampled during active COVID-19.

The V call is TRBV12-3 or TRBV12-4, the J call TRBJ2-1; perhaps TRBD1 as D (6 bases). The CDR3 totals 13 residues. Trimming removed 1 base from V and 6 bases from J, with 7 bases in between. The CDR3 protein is CASSLGGRNEQFF. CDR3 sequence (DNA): TGTGCCAGCAGTTTAGGGGGGCGCAATGAGCAGTTCTTC.

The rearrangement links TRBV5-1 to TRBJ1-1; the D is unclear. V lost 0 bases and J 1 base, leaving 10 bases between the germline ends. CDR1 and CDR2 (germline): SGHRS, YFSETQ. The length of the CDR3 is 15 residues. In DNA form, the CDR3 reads TGCGCCAGCAGCTTGGCCGGGGTCCGGAACACTGAAGCTTTCTTT. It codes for CASSLAGVRNTEAFF.

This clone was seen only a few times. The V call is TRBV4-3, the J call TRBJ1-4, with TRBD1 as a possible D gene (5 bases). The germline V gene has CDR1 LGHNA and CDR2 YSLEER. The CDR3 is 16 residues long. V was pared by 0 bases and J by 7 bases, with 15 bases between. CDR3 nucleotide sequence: TGCGCCAGCAGCCAAGATTTTTCGGTCACAGGTGAAAAACTGTTTTTT. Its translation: CASSQDFSVTGEKLFF.